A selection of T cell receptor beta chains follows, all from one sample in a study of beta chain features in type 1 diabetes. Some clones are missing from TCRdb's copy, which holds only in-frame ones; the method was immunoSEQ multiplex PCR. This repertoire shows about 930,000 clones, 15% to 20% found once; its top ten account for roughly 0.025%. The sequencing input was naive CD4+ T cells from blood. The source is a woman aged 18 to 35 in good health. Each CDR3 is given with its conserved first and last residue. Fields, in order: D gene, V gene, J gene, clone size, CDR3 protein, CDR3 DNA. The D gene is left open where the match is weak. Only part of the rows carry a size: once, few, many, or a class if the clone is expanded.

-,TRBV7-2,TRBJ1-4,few,CASSPGQSEKLFF,TGTGCCAGCAGCCCGGGACAATCCGAAAAACTGTTTTTT
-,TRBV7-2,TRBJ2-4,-,CASSPHLAGGNIQYF,TGTGCCAGCAGCCCCCATCTCGCCGGGGGTAACATTCAGTACTTC
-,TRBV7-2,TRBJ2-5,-,CASSRQGGQETQYF,TGTGCCAGCAGCCGACAGGGAGGGCAAGAGACCCAGTACTTC
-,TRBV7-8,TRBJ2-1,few,CASSDRRGTSINEQFF,TGTGCCAGCAGCGACCGCCGCGGAACTAGTATCAATGAGCAGTTCTTC
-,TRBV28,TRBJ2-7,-,CASSLLPRGEQYF,TGTGCCAGCAGTCTATTACCCCGGGGCGAGCAGTACTTC
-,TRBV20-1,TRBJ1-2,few,CSAVSNGYTF,TGCAGTGCGGTATCAAACGGCTACACCTTC
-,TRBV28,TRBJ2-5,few,CASSSTGLGETQYF,TGTGCCAGCAGTTCTACAGGTCTCGGGGAGACCCAGTACTTC
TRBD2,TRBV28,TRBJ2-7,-,CASSIAGGDYEQYF,TGTGCCAGCAGCATAGCGGGAGGCGATTACGAGCAGTACTTC
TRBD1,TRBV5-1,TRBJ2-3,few,CASSFLGGGTDTQYF,TGCGCCAGCAGCTTTCTAGGGGGCGGCACAGATACGCAGTATTTT
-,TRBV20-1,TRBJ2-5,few,CSAEGQETQYF,TGCAGTGCAGAGGGCCAAGAGACCCAGTACTTC
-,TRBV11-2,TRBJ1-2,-,CASSLDGQDPYGYTF,TGTGCCAGCAGCTTAGATGGACAAGACCCCTATGGCTACACCTTC
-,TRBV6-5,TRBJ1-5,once,CASSNRDGNQPQHF,TGTGCCAGCAGTAACCGGGACGGCAATCAGCCCCAGCATTTT
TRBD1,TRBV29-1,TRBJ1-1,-,CSVANRQGQAFF,TGCAGCGTGGCGAACCGACAGGGGCAAGCTTTCTTT
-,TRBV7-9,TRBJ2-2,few,CASSLIGTNTGELFF,TGTGCCAGCAGCTTAATTGGGACTAACACCGGGGAGCTGTTTTTT
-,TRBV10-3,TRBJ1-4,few,CAISDRWSEPATNEKLFF,TGTGCCATCAGTGATAGATGGAGCGAACCTGCAACTAATGAAAAACTGTTTTTT
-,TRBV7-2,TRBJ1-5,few,CASSSQGGQPQHF,TGTGCCAGCAGCTCCCAGGGAGGGCAGCCCCAGCATTTT
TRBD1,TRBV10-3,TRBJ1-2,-,CAISGTGTDGYTF,TGTGCCATCAGTGGGACAGGGACAGATGGCTACACCTTC
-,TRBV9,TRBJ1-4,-,CASSPSTSTNEKLFF,TGTGCCAGCAGCCCTTCGACTTCAACTAATGAAAAACTGTTTTTT
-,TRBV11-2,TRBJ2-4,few,CASSLAFRLGIQYF,TGTGCCAGCAGCTTAGCGTTTCGGTTGGGCATTCAGTACTTC
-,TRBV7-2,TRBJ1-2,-,CASSGSRIYGYTF,TGTGCCAGCAGCGGGAGTAGGATCTATGGCTACACCTTC
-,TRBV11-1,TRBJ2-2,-,CASSLVARGDTGELFF,TGTGCCAGCAGCTTAGTTGCACGTGGAGACACCGGGGAGCTGTTTTTT
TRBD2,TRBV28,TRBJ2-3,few,CASSPEASGKDTQYF,TGTGCCAGCAGCCCCGAGGCTAGCGGGAAGGATACGCAGTATTTT
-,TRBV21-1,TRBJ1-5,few,CASSKGVAGSQPQHF,TGTGCCAGCAGCAAAGGAGTGGCAGGGAGTCAGCCCCAGCATTTT
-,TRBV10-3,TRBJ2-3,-,CAISESKDTQYF,TGTGCCATCAGTGAGTCAAAAGATACGCAGTATTTT
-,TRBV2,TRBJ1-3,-,CASLRWESENTIYF,TGTGCCAGCCTCCGTTGGGAGTCGGAAAACACCATATATTTT
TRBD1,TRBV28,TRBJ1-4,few,CASSLGGTGNEKLFF,TGTGCCAGCAGTTTGGGAGGGACAGGGAATGAAAAACTGTTTTTT
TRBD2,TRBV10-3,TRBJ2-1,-,CAIQDSGRNYNEQFF,TGTGCCATACAAGATAGCGGGAGGAACTACAATGAGCAGTTCTTC
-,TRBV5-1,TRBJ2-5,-,CASSTGSQETQYF,TGCGCCAGCAGTACGGGGAGCCAAGAGACCCAGTACTTC
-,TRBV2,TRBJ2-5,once,CASSEGSVVETQYF,TGTGCCAGCAGTGAAGGATCCGTGGTAGAGACCCAGTACTTC
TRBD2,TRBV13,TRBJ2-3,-,CASKASSGTDTQYF,TGTGCCAGCAAGGCGAGTAGCGGGACAGATACGCAGTATTTT
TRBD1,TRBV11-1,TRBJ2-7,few,CASSFSYGTGYYEQYF,TGTGCCAGCAGCTTTTCTTATGGGACAGGGTACTACGAGCAGTACTTC
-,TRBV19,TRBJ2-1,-,CASSQPRLLTYNEQFF,TGTGCCAGTAGTCAACCCCGACTTCTAACCTACAATGAGCAGTTCTTC
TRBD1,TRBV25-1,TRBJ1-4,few,CASAGTENEKLFF,TGTGCCAGCGCCGGGACAGAGAATGAAAAACTGTTTTTT
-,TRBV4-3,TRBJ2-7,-,CASSQVGSTVYEQYF,TGCGCCAGCAGCCAAGTGGGAAGTACCGTTTACGAGCAGTACTTC
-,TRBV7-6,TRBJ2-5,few,CASSLDREETQYF,TGTGCCAGCAGCTTAGACAGAGAAGAGACCCAGTACTTC
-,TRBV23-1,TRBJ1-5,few,CASSHPGCCNQPQHF,TGCGCCAGCAGTCACCCAGGGTGTTGCAATCAGCCCCAGCATTTT
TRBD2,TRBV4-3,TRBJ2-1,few,CASSQARTSGIYNEQFF,TGCGCCAGCAGCCAAGCCCGGACTAGCGGGATATACAATGAGCAGTTCTTC
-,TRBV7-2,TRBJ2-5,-,CASSLLGLYQETQYF,TGTGCCAGCAGCTTATTGGGGTTGTACCAAGAGACCCAGTACTTC
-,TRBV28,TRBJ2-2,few,CAYGVAGELFF,TGTGCCTACGGAGTGGCCGGGGAGCTGTTTTTT
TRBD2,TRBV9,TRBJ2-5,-,CASSVGSGNSQETQYF,TGTGCCAGCAGCGTAGGTAGCGGGAATTCCCAAGAGACCCAGTACTTC
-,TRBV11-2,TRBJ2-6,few,CASSLDPPLSGANVLTF,TGTGCCAGCAGCTTAGACCCCCCCCTCTCTGGGGCCAACGTCCTGACTTTC
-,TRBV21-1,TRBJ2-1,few,CASSKALGGSGRANEQFF,TGTGCCAGCAGCAAAGCGCTTGGGGGGAGCGGGAGGGCCAATGAGCAGTTCTTC
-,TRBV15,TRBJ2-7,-,CATSRVNQPYEQYF,TGTGCCACCAGCAGAGTTAACCAACCCTACGAGCAGTACTTC
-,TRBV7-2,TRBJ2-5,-,CASNAYSYQETQYF,TGTGCCAGCAACGCCTACTCGTACCAAGAGACCCAGTACTTC
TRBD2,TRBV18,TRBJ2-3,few,CASSSTSGGYVF,TGTGCCAGCTCAAGCACTAGCGGAGGCTATGTTTTT
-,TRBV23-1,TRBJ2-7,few,CASSQSRRQEGYEQYF,TGCGCCAGCAGTCAATCTCGGAGACAGGAGGGGTACGAGCAGTACTTC
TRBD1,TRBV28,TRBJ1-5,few,CASSTGQGSQPQHF,TGTGCCAGCAGTACCGGACAGGGGTCTCAGCCCCAGCATTTT
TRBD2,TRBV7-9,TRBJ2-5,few,CASSSIAGEGETQYF,TGTGCCAGCAGCTCGATAGCGGGAGAAGGAGAGACCCAGTACTTC
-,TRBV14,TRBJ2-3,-,CASSQVDTQYF,TGTGCCAGCAGCCAAGTAGATACGCAGTATTTT
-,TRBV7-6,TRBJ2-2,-,CASSPYRAGELFF,TGTGCCAGCAGCCCTTATCGGGCCGGGGAGCTGTTTTTT
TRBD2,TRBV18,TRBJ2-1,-,CASSPPLAGPSNEQFF,TGTGCCAGCTCACCACCGCTAGCGGGACCCTCCAATGAGCAGTTCTTC
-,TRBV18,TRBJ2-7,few,CASSTYLSSEEQYF,TGTGCCAGCTCGACATACCTTTCCTCGGAGGAGCAGTACTTC
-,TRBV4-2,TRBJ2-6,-,CASSQHRLVGANVLTF,TGTGCCAGCAGCCAACATAGACTAGTTGGGGCCAACGTCCTGACTTTC
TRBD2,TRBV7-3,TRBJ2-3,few,CASSFGSGRASTDTQYF,TGTGCCAGCAGCTTTGGTAGCGGGAGGGCCTCCACAGATACGCAGTATTTT
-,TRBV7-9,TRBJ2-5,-,CASSPGGGMETQYF,TGTGCCAGCAGCCCCGGCGGGGGCATGGAGACCCAGTACTTC
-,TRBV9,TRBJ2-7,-,CASSVEYGSSYEQYF,TGTGCCAGCAGCGTAGAGTACGGGAGCTCCTACGAGCAGTACTTC
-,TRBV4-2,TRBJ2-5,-,CASSLQRERLETQYF,TGTGCCAGCAGCCTTCAACGGGAGCGGTTAGAGACCCAGTACTTC
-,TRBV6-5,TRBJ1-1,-,CASSYSGAWGNTEAFF,TGTGCCAGCAGTTACTCTGGGGCTTGGGGAAACACTGAAGCTTTCTTT
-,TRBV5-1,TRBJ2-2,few,CASRSTGLRSGELFF,TGCGCCAGCCGGTCAACTGGATTAAGGTCCGGGGAGCTGTTTTTT